Presented here are 31 T cell receptor beta chains from one specimen sequenced in a study of T-cell reconstitution after alpha-beta-depleted transplantation in children. Researchers prepared the TCRbeta library using unique molecular identifiers, the study reports. TCRdb processed the PCR reads anew with MiXCR; each CDR3 protein has one entry. Counted here are around 400,000 distinct CDR3 sequences, 9.5% to 13% occurring once; the ten biggest clones make up 4.5% to 7%. Material: PBMCs from the stem cell graft donor, obtained from the stem cell graft. These receptors were obtained from a human donor who donated a stem cell graft to a child with acute myeloid leukemia.

The V and J genes are TRBV15 and TRBJ2-1, with TRBD2 matching over 10 bases. V gave up 3 bases and J gave up 4 bases; unmatched junction bases: 3. The CDR3 is 15 amino acids. CDR1 LNHNV and CDR2 YYDKDF come from the germline V gene (reference sequence). The CDR3 region has the DNA TGTGCCACCAGCAGGAGCGGGGGGGATTACAATGAGCAGTTCTTC. This gives the protein CATSRSGGDYNEQFF.

This clonotype was recorded many times. The V gene is TRBV7-9, the J gene TRBJ2-1; D might be TRBD2 (6 bases). This CDR3 has 13 amino acids. The germline CDR1 and CDR2 sequences are SEHNR and FQNEAQ (reference sequence). V lost 1 base, J lost 9 bases, and 10 bases lay in between. The chain's CDR3 is CASSLDLGGEQFF. The CDR3, as DNA: TGTGCCAGCAGCTTAGACCTGGGAGGTGAGCAGTTCTTC.

This clonotype was seen a few times. This sequence joins TRBV25-1 and TRBJ2-3, with 9 bases that match TRBD2. With V trimmed by 6 bases and J by 4 bases, 5 bases remained unmatched. Germline V gene lookup returns CDR1 MGHDK and CDR2 SYGVNS. This CDR3 comprises 14 residues. CDR3 sequence: CASRPSGNADTQYF. For the CDR3, the DNA is TGTGCCAGCAGGCCTAGCGGGAATGCAGATACGCAGTATTTT.

This clonotype has only a few counts. The chain joins TRBV20-1 to TRBJ2-3; TRBD1 or TRBD2 may be the D gene (5 bases each). The germline gives CDR1 DFQATT, CDR2 SNEGSKA (reference sequence). CDR3 length equals 15 residues. V shed 2 bases and J shed 1 base, with 13 bases lying between them. In DNA, the CDR3 is TGCAGTGCTAGACGGGGCTCCCGGGGCACAGATACGCAGTATTTT. This sequence encodes CSARRGSRGTDTQYF.

The chain combines TRBV5-1 with TRBJ1-2; TRBD1 matches at 8 bases. The CDR3 consists of 14 residues. V shed 4 bases, J shed 8 bases, and the junction held 10 bases outside the gene matches. Germline assignment: CDR1 SGHRS and CDR2 YFSETQ. DNA of the CDR3: TGCGCCAGCAGCCCGACAGGGGAGCGGTTGGGCTACACCTTC. Its translation is CASSPTGERLGYTF.

This clonotype was recorded at least ten times. The chain carries TRBV29-1 and TRBJ2-5; 10 bases match TRBD1. The CDR3 is 15 amino acids. The germline V gene encodes CDR1 SQVTM and CDR2 ANQGSEA. J lost 5 bases, V lost 1 base, and 7 bases had no gene match. Here the CDR3 DNA reads TGCAGCGTTGAAGGCCGGACAGGGGGAAGGGAGACCCAGTACTTC. As protein: CSVEGRTGGRETQYF.

The rearrangement joins TRBV27 to TRBJ2-1; D may be TRBD2 (6 bases). Germline V lookup: CDR1 MNHEY, CDR2 SMNVEV (reference sequence). Trimming removed 1 base at V and 9 bases at J, with 13 bases between. The CDR3 covers 14 residues. CDR3 residues: CASSLLDTRGEQFF. For the CDR3, the DNA is TGTGCCAGCAGTTTATTGGACACGCGGGGTGAGCAGTTCTTC.

The chain couples TRBV12-3 or TRBV12-4 to TRBJ2-7; 13 nucleotides align to TRBD2. V shed 1 base, J shed 4 bases, and the junction held 4 bases outside the gene matches. CDR3 length: 16 amino acids. The chain's CDR3 is CASSLGRLAGGYEQYF. CDR3 DNA: TGTGCCAGCAGTTTAGGTAGACTAGCGGGAGGATACGAGCAGTACTTC.

This clonotype has more than one count but fewer than ten. This sequence joins TRBV20-1 and TRBJ2-3, with 15 bases matching TRBD2. Germline values: CDR1 DFQATT, CDR2 SNEGSKA (reference sequence). This CDR3 has 18 residues. Trimming cost V 5 bases and J 5 bases; bases outside gene matches: 14. The CDR3 DNA reads TGCAGTGCTCGGAGCATTTCTGGACTAGCGGGGGGGCGAGATACGCAGTATTTT. Its protein product is CSARSISGLAGGRDTQYF.

This clonotype was observed a handful of times. The chain carries TRBV5-1 and TRBJ2-7, with TRBD2 identical over 11 bases. V lost 0 bases, J lost 7 bases, and 6 bases stayed unmatched. Germline-derived CDR1 and CDR2 are SGHRS and YFSETQ. This CDR3 is 15 amino acids long. The CDR3 is CASSLDGLAGPEQYF. DNA of the CDR3: TGCGCCAGCAGCTTGGATGGACTAGCGGGCCCAGAGCAGTACTTC.

Details on this clonotype: Relative to the germline gene, one junction end is altered; a read error may explain this. The CDR3 spells CASSLAGSYGYPF. DNA for the CDR3: TGTGCCAGCAGCTTGGCAGGGAGCTATGGCTACCCCTTC. The chain combines TRBV5-4 with TRBJ1-2; D possibly corresponds to TRBD1 (5 bases). In germline, CDR1 is SGHNT, CDR2 YYREEE (reference sequence). CDR3 length: 13 amino acids. The variable domain in full, completed from reference TRBV5-4 and TRBJ1-2, reads ETGVTQSPTHLIKTRGQQVTLRCSSQSGHNTVSWYQQALGQGPQFIFQYYREEENGRGNFPPRFSGLQFPNYSSELNVNALELDDSALYLCASSLAGSYGYPFGSGTRLTVV.

This clonotype was detected only a few times. The junction departs from the called germline gene at one end, perhaps through a read error. V and J are TRBV20-1 and TRBJ2-1; 8 nucleotides align to TRBD1. CDR1 is DFQATT, CDR2 SNEGSKA, per germline (reference sequence). The CDR3 has 14 amino acids. The CDR3 spells CSARAQQGVNEHFF. In DNA form, the CDR3 reads TGCAGTGCTAGAGCCCAACAGGGGGTTAATGAGCATTTCTTC.

There are a few counts of this clonotype. The chain couples TRBV20-1 to TRBJ1-5; 11 positions agree with TRBD1. The length of the CDR3 is 16 residues. The germline gives CDR1 DFQATT, CDR2 SNEGSKA (reference sequence). V lost 0 bases, J lost 5 bases, and 6 bases stayed unmatched. The CDR3 DNA reads TGCAGTGCTAGAGATCCCGGGACAGGGGGATATCAGCCCCAGCATTTT. Protein product: CSARDPGTGGYQPQHF.

This clonotype was counted a few times. The chain uses TRBV25-1 and TRBJ2-5; D uncertain. Trimming removed 6 bases from V and 2 bases from J, with 4 bases in between. Germline V gives CDR1 MGHDK, CDR2 SYGVNS. The CDR3 runs 11 residues. The CDR3 protein is CASRYQETQYF. The CDR3 nucleotides read TGTGCCAGCAGATATCAAGAGACCCAGTACTTC.

The sample holds a few counts of this clonotype. The chain joins TRBV5-1 to TRBJ2-3; 7 positions match TRBD2. Germline V gene sequence: CDR1 SGHRS, CDR2 YFSETQ. V dropped 4 bases and J dropped 6; count of bases not matched to a gene: 11. The CDR3 sequence is 15 residues long. CDR3 in DNA: TGCGCCAGCAGCCTAAAAGCGGGGCCCGGTGATACGCAGTATTTT. It specifies CASSLKAGPGDTQYF.

The CDR3 here is CASSYSWRGAYEQFF. The CDR3 bases are TGTGCCAGCAGTTACTCTTGGAGAGGGGCATACGAGCAGTTCTTC. This rearrangement joins TRBV6-5 to TRBJ2-1; D possibly uses TRBD1 or TRBD2 (5 bases each). CDR3 length: 15 amino acids. The V gene's germline CDR1 is MNHEY and CDR2 SVGAGI. Trimming pared 0 bases from V and 10 bases from J, leaving 16 bases between.

The chain is built from TRBV15 and TRBJ2-1; TRBD2 matches 12 bases. The V and J ends lost 3 bases and 8 bases, in that order; junction bases with no gene match: 8. The germline V gene has CDR1 LNHNV and CDR2 YYDKDF (reference sequence). The length of the CDR3 is 16 residues. The CDR3 region is CATSRPTSGRGYEQFF. As DNA, the CDR3 is TGTGCCACCAGCAGGCCGACTAGCGGGAGAGGGTATGAGCAGTTCTTC.

The chain employs TRBV9 and TRBJ2-2, with a weak D call TRBD2 (5 bases). The CDR3 is 14 residues long. Trimming pared 0 bases from V and 6 bases from J, leaving 9 bases between. Germline V gene sequence: CDR1 SGDLS, CDR2 YYNGEE. The CDR3 coding sequence is TGTGCCAGCAGCGTAGTGGCCGGGGCCGGGGAGCTGTTTTTT. It translates to CASSVVAGAGELFF.

The genes are TRBV3-1 and TRBJ2-1, with TRBD2 matching 10 bases. Germline V CDR1 and CDR2: LGHDT, YNNKEL (reference sequence). The CDR3 extends over 15 amino acids. Trimming removed 3 bases from V and 7 bases from J; junction bases left unmatched: 6. The CDR3 loop is CASSHLAGGRNEQFF. Here the CDR3 DNA reads TGTGCCAGCAGCCACTTAGCGGGGGGACGGAATGAGCAGTTCTTC.

This clonotype showed up just a few times. The chain has TRBV29-1 and TRBJ1-1, with TRBD1 matching 9 bases. This CDR3 comprises 17 residues. Germline V gene data show CDR1 as SQVTM and CDR2 as ANQGSEA. V was pared by 1 base and J by 4 bases, with 13 bases of the junction left unmatched. CDR3 sequence: CSVEVDRGSVMGTEAFF. As DNA, the CDR3 is TGCAGCGTTGAAGTTGACAGGGGGTCAGTGATGGGCACTGAAGCTTTCTTT.

This clonotype appeared a few times. The rearrangement joins TRBV20-1 to TRBJ1-5, with D possibly being TRBD1 (5 bases). V lost 3 bases to trimming and J lost 3 bases, with 15 bases between them. CDR3 length equals 15 residues. CDR1 is DFQATT, CDR2 SNEGSKA, per germline (reference sequence). The CDR3 protein is CSASAGGRANQPQHF. The CDR3 DNA reads as TGCAGTGCTAGCGCGGGGGGGAGGGCCAATCAGCCCCAGCATTTT.

The chain recombines TRBV15 with TRBJ2-2, with D hard to call. The CDR3 is made up of 14 amino acids. CDR1 is LNHNV, CDR2 YYDKDF, per germline (reference sequence). The V and J ends lost 1 base and 3 bases respectively, with 6 bases between them. The CDR3 coding sequence is TGTGCCACCAGCAGAGCTGGGGACACCGGGGAGCTGTTTTTT. Amino acids: CATSRAGDTGELFF.

V and J are TRBV20-1 and TRBJ1-1; tentative D call: TRBD1 (6 bases). Germline CDR1 is DFQATT and CDR2 is SNEGSKA (reference sequence). CDR3 size: 15 residues. The V and J ends lost 5 bases and 2 bases respectively, with 18 bases between them. The CDR3 reads CSAAGERFPNTEAFF. The CDR3 DNA follows: TGCAGTGCTGCAGGGGAAAGATTTCCCAACACTGAAGCTTTCTTT.

At least ten counts were recorded for this clonotype. The V call is TRBV10-3, the J call TRBJ2-7; a weak D match, TRBD2 (5 bases). The ends were cut back, 5 bases at V and 0 bases at J, with 11 bases in the middle. The germline CDR1 and CDR2 sequences are ENHRY and SYGVKD. This CDR3 contains 14 residues. DNA for the CDR3: TGTGCCATCAGTTCCACTAGGACCTCCTACGAGCAGTACTTC. It encodes CAISSTRTSYEQYF.

CDR3 sequence: CASSLNSGKNTQYF. CDR3 DNA sequence: TGTGCCAGCAGCTTGAACAGCGGGAAGAATACGCAGTATTTT. The chain carries TRBV5-8 and TRBJ2-3, with 7 positions matching TRBD2. The trim removed 1 base at V and 7 bases at J, leaving 6 bases unmatched. This CDR3 is 14 amino acids long. Germline loops: CDR1 SGHTS, CDR2 YDEGEE.

The gene calls are TRBV12-3 or TRBV12-4 and TRBJ2-1; 11 bases are shared with TRBD2. Unmatched junction bases numbered 7, after V lost 6 bases and J lost 6 bases. The CDR3 is 15 residues long. CDR3 sequence: CASRATSGGGNEQFF. In DNA, the CDR3 is TGTGCCAGCAGGGCTACTAGCGGGGGAGGCAATGAGCAGTTCTTC.

This clonotype showed up many times. At one end the junction does not follow the germline gene, possibly because of a read error. The chain joins TRBV5-1 to TRBJ1-2; a weak D match, TRBD1 (5 bases). The germline CDR1 and CDR2 sequences are SGHRS and YFSETQ. The CDR3 contains 13 residues. The CDR3 coding sequence is TGTGCCAGCAGTTCGGGGCAGATCTATGGCTACACCTTC. It translates to CASSSGQIYGYTF.

This clonotype showed up many times. This rearrangement joins TRBV7-2 to TRBJ2-3, with D uncertain. V was pared by 1 base and J by 1 base, with 9 bases between. The CDR3 spans 15 residues. CDR1 is SGHTA and CDR2 is FQGNSA in the germline V gene. The CDR3 here is CASSLDGWGTDTQYF. Here the CDR3 DNA reads TGTGCCAGCAGCTTAGACGGGTGGGGCACAGATACGCAGTATTTT. Based on the CDR3 plus reference TRBV7-2 and TRBJ2-3, the full variable domain is GAGVSQSPSNKVTEKGKDVELRCDPISGHTALYWYRQSLGQGLEFLIYFQGNSAPDKSGLPSDRFSAERTGGSVSTLTIQRTQQEDSAVYLCASSLDGWGTDTQYFGPGTRLTVL.

This clonotype was detected only a few times. The rearrangement uses TRBV29-1 and TRBJ1-1; D perhaps matches TRBD1 (5 bases). The CDR3 has 12 residues. V was pared by 0 bases and J by 4 bases, with 6 bases between. CDR1 is SQVTM and CDR2 is ANQGSEA in the germline V gene. The CDR3 DNA sequence: TGCAGCGTTGAAGACAGGGCCACTGAAGCTTTCTTT. Its protein is CSVEDRATEAFF. Full variable domain (missing parts from reference TRBV29-1 and TRBJ1-1): SAVISQKPSRDICQRGTSLTIQCQVDSQVTMMFWYRQQPGQSLTLIATANQGSEATYESGFVIDKFPISRPNLTFSTLTVSNMSPEDSSIYLCSVEDRATEAFFGQGTRLTVV.

The chain has TRBV15 and TRBJ1-6; D unresolved. Germline loops: CDR1 LNHNV, CDR2 YYDKDF (reference sequence). V was cut by 0 bases and J by 11 bases, with 17 bases left in between. The CDR3 length is 16 residues. CDR3 protein: CATSRDFGRMGTPLHF. In DNA, the CDR3 is TGTGCCACCAGCAGAGATTTTGGCAGGATGGGGACACCCCTCCACTTT.

In this sample, this clonotype turned up many times. V gene TRBV2 combines with J gene TRBJ2-2; possible D gene TRBD1, 5 bases. The CDR3 is made up of 15 amino acids. The germline V gene encodes CDR1 SNHLY and CDR2 FYNNEI. The V end lost 4 bases, the J end lost 1 base, and 10 bases lay between the germline ends. DNA for the CDR3: TGTGCCAGCAGTGGTCGGCAGGGGAACACCGGGGAGCTGTTTTTT. Residues: CASSGRQGNTGELFF.